The 24 T cell receptor beta chains given below trace back to one sample, sequenced in a study of T-cell reconstitution after alpha-beta-depleted transplantation in children. Preparation of the TCRbeta library involved a method that used unique molecular identifiers. Via MiXCR, TCRdb re-called the PCR reads, giving one row per CDR3 protein. The data contain 300,000 to 400,000 distinct CDR3 sequences, around 25% of them singletons. Sample: PBMCs, mostly from graft donor cells, taken 180 days after TCRalphabeta/CD19-depleted stem cell transplant. The receptor source for this set is a male patient younger than 18 who had a stem cell transplant for acute lymphoblastic leukemia, so the T cells may come from the graft donor.

This clonotype was picked up a small number of times. The chain has TRBV5-1 and TRBJ2-4; 9 bases match TRBD2. The CDR3 totals 15 residues. Per germline, CDR1 SGHRS and CDR2 YFSETQ. The trim removed 0 bases at V and 6 bases at J, leaving 4 bases unmatched. The CDR3 spells CASSLGGRAGNIQYF. The CDR3 DNA sequence: TGCGCCAGCAGCTTGGGCGGGAGGGCAGGAAACATTCAGTACTTC.

This clonotype was counted ten times or more. The chain carries TRBV29-1 and TRBJ2-3; D gene ambiguous. Trimming removed 7 bases from V and 4 bases from J, with 12 bases in between. The length of the CDR3 is 12 residues. Germline CDR1 reads SQVTM; CDR2 reads ANQGSEA. DNA for the CDR3: TGCAGCGCCCAGAGGAGAGCAGATACGCAGTATTTT. Its protein is CSAQRRADTQYF.

This chain uses TRBV3-1 with TRBJ2-1, with D maybe TRBD2 (7 bases). Germline assignment: CDR1 LGHDT and CDR2 YNNKEL (reference sequence). This CDR3 has 23 residues. Trimming cost V 4 bases and J 4 bases, with 38 bases left between them. CDR3 sequence: CASSPPSPGTTLSGKVRYNEQFF. The CDR3 DNA is TGTGCCAGCAGCCCCCCGTCCCCAGGGACAACCCTCAGCGGGAAGGTGAGGTACAATGAGCAGTTCTTC.

The rearrangement links TRBV5-1 to TRBJ2-2, with 12 bases fitting TRBD2. This CDR3 has 17 amino acids. V lost 5 bases and J lost 3; bases outside the gene matches: 8. Germline V lookup: CDR1 SGHRS, CDR2 YFSETQ. CDR3 in amino acids: CASRWTSGVRDTGELFF. The CDR3 region has the DNA TGCGCCAGCAGATGGACTAGCGGGGTTCGTGACACCGGGGAGCTGTTTTTT.

This chain joins TRBV29-1 and TRBJ1-4, with unresolved D. V was pared by 4 bases and J by 8 bases, with 14 bases between. The CDR3 is 13 amino acids. Germline CDR1 SQVTM, CDR2 ANQGSEA. The CDR3, as DNA: TGCAGCGTTGCACCGACCCTTCGGGAAAAACTGTTTTTT. This sequence encodes CSVAPTLREKLFF.

The chain combines TRBV29-1 with TRBJ2-1; D unclear. The CDR3 contains 15 residues. V lost 3 bases, J lost 6 bases, and 18 bases lay in between. Germline V CDR1 and CDR2: SQVTM, ANQGSEA. The CDR3 DNA reads TGCAGCGTTGAGGGTCACTCCCGTACCTTCAATGAGCAGTTCTTC. Translated, it gives CSVEGHSRTFNEQFF.

This chain uses TRBV25-1 with TRBJ2-1, with D unresolved. The CDR3 is 14 amino acids. CDR1 and CDR2 (germline): MGHDK, SYGVNS. The V gene lost 0 bases and the J gene lost 10 bases, with 13 bases spanning the gap. The CDR3 loop reads CASSEYMKTVEQFF. Written as DNA, the CDR3 is TGTGCCAGCAGTGAATATATGAAGACTGTAGAGCAGTTCTTC.

This clonotype was counted between two and nine times. The J gene is TRBJ1-4, the V gene TRBV20-1, with 9 bases that match TRBD1. The germline V gene encodes CDR1 DFQATT and CDR2 SNEGSKA (reference sequence). With 5 bases clipped from V and 3 bases from J, the junction kept 7 bases outside the gene matches. CDR3 length: 15 residues. In DNA, the CDR3 is TGCAGTGCTCTACAGGGGGCGAAGGCTAATGAAAAACTGTTTTTT. Its protein product is CSALQGAKANEKLFF.

This clonotype was seen repeatedly, ten times or more. The rearrangement uses TRBV7-2 and TRBJ2-2, with TRBD2 matching over 10 bases. CDR1 and CDR2 (germline): SGHTA, FQGNSA. CDR3 size: 16 residues. Trimming cost V 6 bases and J 4 bases; bases outside gene matches: 8. CDR3 protein: CASRFSGGTGTGELFF. The CDR3 bases are TGTGCCAGCAGATTTAGCGGGGGGACAGGCACCGGGGAGCTGTTTTTT.

The genes are TRBV29-1 and TRBJ2-1, with 8 bases that match TRBD1. Germline V lookup: CDR1 SQVTM, CDR2 ANQGSEA. Trimming took 1 base from V and 6 from J; bases not matched to a gene: 17. This CDR3 has 18 amino acids. The CDR3 coding sequence is TGCAGCGTTGAAGCTTCTCTCGGCTGGACAGGGAGATTCAATGAGCAGTTCTTC. Protein: CSVEASLGWTGRFNEQFF.

The V gene is TRBV20-1, the J gene TRBJ1-1, with D unclear. Between the trimmed V and J ends, which lost 7 bases and 0 bases, there was a span of 18 bases. CDR1 is DFQATT, CDR2 SNEGSKA, per germline (reference sequence). The CDR3 is 15 residues long. The CDR3 is CSVPAPGKLNTEAFF. In DNA, the CDR3 is TGCAGTGTTCCAGCGCCGGGAAAGCTGAACACTGAAGCTTTCTTT.

This clonotype turned up a few times. V and J are TRBV5-1 and TRBJ1-1; a possible D gene is TRBD1 (5 bases). V gave up 0 bases and J gave up 2 bases, with 11 bases separating them. The CDR3 loop spans 15 amino acids. Germline V gene sequence: CDR1 SGHRS, CDR2 YFSETQ. The CDR3 region is CASSLGAGINTEAFF. DNA of the CDR3: TGCGCCAGCAGCTTGGGGGCAGGGATAAACACTGAAGCTTTCTTT.

This clonotype occurred a few times. This chain's CDR3 is CASSPQQGRDTEAFF. CDR3 DNA: TGTGCCAGCAGCCCACAGCAGGGGCGGGACACTGAAGCTTTCTTT. This rearrangement joins TRBV7-2 to TRBJ1-1; possible D gene TRBD1, 6 bases. V lost 5 bases and J lost 3, with 16 bases in between. This CDR3 spans 15 amino acids. CDR1 and CDR2 (germline): SGHTA, FQGNSA.

The J gene is TRBJ2-1, the V gene TRBV7-3; possible D gene TRBD2, 6 bases. Trimming shortened V by 2 bases and J by 6 bases, and 11 bases separated the two germline ends. The germline gives CDR1 SGHTA, CDR2 FQGTGA. CDR3 length: 14 residues. This CDR3 reads CASSLAGPVNEQFF. DNA of the CDR3: TGTGCCAGCAGCTTAGCGGGGCCGGTCAATGAGCAGTTCTTC.

A few counts support this clonotype. The chain joins TRBV29-1 to TRBJ2-3; D is undetermined. Trimming took 4 bases from V and 6 from J, leaving 14 bases between them. Germline V lookup: CDR1 SQVTM, CDR2 ANQGSEA. The CDR3 consists of 13 residues. The CDR3 region is CSVGGRDGDTQYF. The CDR3 bases are TGCAGCGTTGGAGGTCGAGATGGGGATACGCAGTATTTT.

This clonotype appeared a single time. V gene TRBV12-3 or TRBV12-4 combines with J gene TRBJ2-1; 9 nucleotides match TRBD2. There are 15 residues in the CDR3. Trimming at V came to 6 bases and at J to 4 bases, leaving 7 bases not matched to a gene. In DNA form, the CDR3 reads TGTGCCAGCAGCTCCGGGACTAGCCTGTACAATGAGCAGTTCTTC. It is translated as CASSSGTSLYNEQFF.

J is TRBJ2-7 and V is TRBV5-1; D unclear. V lost 0 bases and J 1 base, leaving 8 bases between the germline ends. This CDR3 contains 14 residues. Germline-derived CDR1 and CDR2 are SGHRS and YFSETQ. The CDR3 loop reads CASSLDSRSYEQYF. CDR3 DNA: TGCGCCAGCAGCTTGGACAGCAGATCCTACGAGCAGTACTTC.

This clonotype turned up a few times. The V gene is TRBV5-1, the J gene TRBJ1-6; 10 positions agree with TRBD1. V was pared by 1 base and J by 9 bases, with 7 bases of the junction left unmatched. Germline assignment: CDR1 SGHRS and CDR2 YFSETQ. The CDR3 runs to 16 residues. The CDR3 nucleotides are TGCGCCAGCAGCTTGACCGGGACAGGGGTCGGTTCACCCCTCCACTTT. This gives the protein CASSLTGTGVGSPLHF.

This clonotype was recorded only once. The CDR3 coding sequence is TGTGCCAGCAGCCCGGCGGGAGCCCGGGGTGAGCAGTTCTTC. Residues: CASSPAGARGEQFF. This chain joins TRBV7-6 and TRBJ2-1; 7 nucleotides match TRBD2. Trimming took 5 bases from V and 9 from J; bases not matched to a gene: 10. Germline V gene data show CDR1 as SGHVS and CDR2 as FNYEAQ. The CDR3 extends over 14 amino acids.

This clonotype was detected a few times. The chain is built from TRBV6-1 and TRBJ2-7; D unclear. The CDR3 consists of 15 residues. Germline CDR1 and CDR2: MNHNS and SASEGT. V lost 2 bases, J lost 5 bases, and 16 bases lay in between. CDR3 coding DNA: TGTGCCAGCAGTGAATCGGCGGTTAGGGCCCACGAGCAGTACTTC. Translation gives CASSESAVRAHEQYF.

This clonotype has only a few counts. The gene calls are TRBV5-1 and TRBJ2-2; 10 bases line up with TRBD2. The ends lost 6 bases at V and 3 bases at J; junction bases unmatched: 8. Germline V gene data show CDR1 as SGHRS and CDR2 as YFSETQ. The CDR3 has 16 amino acids. CDR3 amino acids: CASKANGLADTGELFF. DNA for the CDR3: TGCGCCAGCAAGGCTAATGGACTAGCGGACACCGGGGAGCTGTTTTTT.

This clonotype was detected a few times. The chain has TRBV5-1 and TRBJ2-1, with D possibly TRBD2 on 6 matching bases. Germline CDR1 SGHRS, CDR2 YFSETQ. The CDR3 length is 14 residues. The V end was cut by 0 bases, the J end by 16 bases, with 20 bases between. For the CDR3, the DNA is TGCGCCAGCAGCTTGGGTGATGGCGGGAATCGGCAATTCTTC. Translated: CASSLGDGGNRQFF. The variable domain in full, with the rest retrieved from reference TRBV5-1 and TRBJ2-1, is KAGVTQTPRYLIKTRGQQVTLSCSPISGHRSVSWYQQTPGQGLQFLFEYFSETQRNKGNFPGRFSGRQFSNSRSEMNVSTLELGDSALYLCASSLGDGGNRQFFGPGTRLTVL.

This clonotype was found once. Mismatch with germline at one junction end may stem from a read error. The J gene is TRBJ2-5, the V gene TRBV29-1; a possible D gene is TRBD1 (6 bases). The CDR3 has 14 residues. Germline V gene lookup returns CDR1 SQVTM and CDR2 ANQGSEA. As DNA, the CDR3 is TGCAGCGTTAGGGGGAGTGGGCTCCAAGAGACCCAGCACTTC. It encodes CSVRGSGLQETQHF.

This rearrangement joins TRBV5-1 to TRBJ2-1; D gene unclear. The CDR3 sequence is 14 residues long. CDR1 SGHRS and CDR2 YFSETQ come from the germline V gene. Trimming shortened V by 4 bases and J by 8 bases, and 16 bases separated the two germline ends. As DNA, the CDR3 is TGCGCCAGCAGCCTGATTTCCACTATGCATGAGCAGTTCTTC. Amino acids: CASSLISTMHEQFF.